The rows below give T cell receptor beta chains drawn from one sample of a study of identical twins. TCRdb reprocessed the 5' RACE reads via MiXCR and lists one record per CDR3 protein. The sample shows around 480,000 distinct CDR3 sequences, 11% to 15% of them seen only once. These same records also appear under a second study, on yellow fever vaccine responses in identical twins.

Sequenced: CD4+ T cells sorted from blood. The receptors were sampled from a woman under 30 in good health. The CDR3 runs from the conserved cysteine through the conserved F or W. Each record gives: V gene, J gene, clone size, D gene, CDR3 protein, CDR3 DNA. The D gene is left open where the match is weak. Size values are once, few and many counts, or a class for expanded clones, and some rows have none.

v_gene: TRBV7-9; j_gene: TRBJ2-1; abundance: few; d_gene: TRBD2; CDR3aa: CASSPGLAGWDEQFF; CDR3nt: TGTGCCAGCAGCCCCGGACTAGCGGGGTGGGATGAGCAGTTCTTC
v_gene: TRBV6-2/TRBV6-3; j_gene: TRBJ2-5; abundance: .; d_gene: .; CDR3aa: CASSYLSGSGETQYF; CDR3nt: TGTGCCAGCAGTTACCTCAGCGGGTCGGGAGAGACCCAGTACTTC
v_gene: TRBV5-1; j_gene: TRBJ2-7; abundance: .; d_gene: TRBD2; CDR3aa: CASSLWTSGGYEQYF; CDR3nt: TGCGCCAGCAGCTTGTGGACTAGCGGGGGCTACGAGCAGTACTTC
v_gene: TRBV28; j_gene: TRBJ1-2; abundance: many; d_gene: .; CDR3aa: CASSPSPGWNYGYTF; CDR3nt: TGTGCCAGCAGCCCAAGCCCGGGTTGGAACTATGGCTACACCTTC
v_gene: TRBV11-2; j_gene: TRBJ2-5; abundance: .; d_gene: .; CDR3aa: CASSLGEGFQGKGKETQYF; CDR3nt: TGTGCCAGCAGCTTAGGAGAGGGTTTTCAGGGGAAGGGAAAAGAGACCCAGTACTTC
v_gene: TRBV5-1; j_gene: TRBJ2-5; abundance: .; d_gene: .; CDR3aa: CASSNDGTHQETQYF; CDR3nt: TGCGCCAGCAGCAATGATGGGACACATCAAGAGACCCAGTACTTC
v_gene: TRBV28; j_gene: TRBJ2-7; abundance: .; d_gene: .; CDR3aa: CASSSQSQLSYEQYF; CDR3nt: TGTGCCAGCAGCTCGCAGTCCCAACTCTCCTACGAGCAGTACTTC
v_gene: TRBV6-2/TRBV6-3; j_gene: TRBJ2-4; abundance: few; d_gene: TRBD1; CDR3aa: CASSYLLQGQSLVAKNIQYF; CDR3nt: TGTGCCAGCAGTTACCTCTTACAGGGACAGTCCTTGGTCGCCAAAAACATTCAGTACTTC
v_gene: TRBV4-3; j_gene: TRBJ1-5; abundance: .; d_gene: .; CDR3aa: CASSQVEGPNQPQHF; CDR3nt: TGCGCCAGCAGCCAAGTGGAGGGACCCAATCAGCCCCAGCATTTT
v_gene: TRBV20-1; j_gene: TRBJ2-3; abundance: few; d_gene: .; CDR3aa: CSARDRPTGYRTDTQYF; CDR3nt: TGCAGTGCTAGAGATCGGCCCACTGGATACCGCACAGATACGCAGTATTTT
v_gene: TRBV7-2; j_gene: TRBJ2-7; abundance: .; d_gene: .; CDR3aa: CASSPSHGGAGQYF; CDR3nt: TGTGCCAGCAGCCCATCCCACGGGGGCGCAGGGCAGTACTTC
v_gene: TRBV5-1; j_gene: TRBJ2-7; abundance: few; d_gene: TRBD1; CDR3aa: CASSLSDRGNEQYF; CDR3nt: TGCGCCAGCAGCTTGTCGGACAGGGGGAACGAGCAGTACTTC
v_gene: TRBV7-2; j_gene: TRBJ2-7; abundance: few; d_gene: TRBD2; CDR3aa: CASSRLAGPPYEQYF; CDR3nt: TGTGCCAGCAGCAGACTAGCGGGTCCCCCCTACGAGCAGTACTTT
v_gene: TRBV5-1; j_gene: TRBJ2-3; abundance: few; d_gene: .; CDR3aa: CASSKQGRGTGDTQYF; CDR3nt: TGCGCCAGCAGCAAGCAGGGCAGGGGTACGGGAGATACGCAGTATTTT
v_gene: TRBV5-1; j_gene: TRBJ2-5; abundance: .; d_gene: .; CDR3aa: CASSLSRGRPLETQYF; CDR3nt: TGCGCCAGCAGCCTGTCTCGGGGGAGACCTTTAGAGACCCAGTACTTC
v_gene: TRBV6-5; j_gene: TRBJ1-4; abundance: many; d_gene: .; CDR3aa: CASSSIPGNNEKLFF; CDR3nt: TGTGCCAGCAGTTCGATTCCAGGGAACAATGAAAAACTGTTTTTT
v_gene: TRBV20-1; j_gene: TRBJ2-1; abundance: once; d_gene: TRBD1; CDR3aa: CSATDRVRNEQFF; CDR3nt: TGCAGTGCTACTGACAGGGTCCGCAATGAGCAGTTCTTC
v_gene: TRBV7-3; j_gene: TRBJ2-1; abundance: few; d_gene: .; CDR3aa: CASSLSFPYNEQFF; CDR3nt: TGTGCCAGCAGCTTATCGTTCCCCTACAATGAGCAGTTCTTC
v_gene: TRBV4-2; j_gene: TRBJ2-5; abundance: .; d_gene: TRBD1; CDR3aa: CASSLNTGEETQYF; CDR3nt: TGTGCCAGCAGCCTTAACACAGGGGAAGAGACCCAGTACTTC
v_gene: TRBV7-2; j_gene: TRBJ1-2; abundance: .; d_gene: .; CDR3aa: CASSFDQGGYTF; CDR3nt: TGTGCCAGCAGCTTCGATCAGGGAGGCTACACCTTC
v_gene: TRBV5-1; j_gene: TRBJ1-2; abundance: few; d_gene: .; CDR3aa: CASSPDGVDYGYTF; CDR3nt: TGCGCCAGCAGCCCCGATGGGGTTGACTATGGCTACACCTTC
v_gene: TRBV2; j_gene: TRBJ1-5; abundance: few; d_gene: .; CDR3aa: CASSEAGTQPQHF; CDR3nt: TGTGCCAGCAGTGAAGCAGGGACCCAGCCCCAGCATTTT
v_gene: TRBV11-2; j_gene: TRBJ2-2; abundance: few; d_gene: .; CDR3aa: CAIHDPETRATGELFF; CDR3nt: TGTGCCATCCATGACCCGGAGACTAGGGCCACCGGGGAGCTGTTTTTT
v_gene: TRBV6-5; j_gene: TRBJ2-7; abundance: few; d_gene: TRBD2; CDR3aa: CASSYGSSGSYEQYF; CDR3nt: TGTGCCAGCAGTTACGGGTCTAGCGGCTCCTACGAGCAGTACTTC
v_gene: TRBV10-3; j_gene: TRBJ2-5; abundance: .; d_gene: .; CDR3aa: CAIRGIGRGETQYF; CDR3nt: TGTGCCATCAGGGGTATAGGCCGTGGAGAGACCCAGTACTTC
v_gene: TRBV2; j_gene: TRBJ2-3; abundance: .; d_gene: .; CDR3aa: CACSLRERGVTREADTQYF; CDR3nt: TGTGCCTGCAGTTTAAGGGAGCGAGGGGTGACTAGGGAGGCAGATACGCAGTATTTT
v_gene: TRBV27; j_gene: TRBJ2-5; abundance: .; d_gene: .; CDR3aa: CASSIAGGTQYF; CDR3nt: TGTGCCAGCAGTATAGCCGGGGGGACCCAGTACTTC
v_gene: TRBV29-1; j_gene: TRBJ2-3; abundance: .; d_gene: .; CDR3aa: CSGSGGDTQYF; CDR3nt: TGCAGCGGGTCCGGAGGAGATACGCAGTATTTT
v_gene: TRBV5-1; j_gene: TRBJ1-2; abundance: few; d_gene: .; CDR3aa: CASSWASPNYGYTF; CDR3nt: TGCGCCAGCAGCTGGGCCTCCCCCAACTATGGCTACACCTTC
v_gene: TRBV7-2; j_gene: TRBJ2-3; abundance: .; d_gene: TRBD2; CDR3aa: CASSPSGLDTQYF; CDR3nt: TGTGCCAGCAGTCCTAGCGGTTTAGATACGCAGTATTTT
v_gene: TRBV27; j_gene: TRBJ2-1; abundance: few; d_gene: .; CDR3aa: CASSFLGGAQFF; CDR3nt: TGTGCCAGCAGTTTTTTGGGGGGCGCCCAGTTCTTC
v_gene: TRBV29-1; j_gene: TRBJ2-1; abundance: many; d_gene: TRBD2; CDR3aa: CSTRTSDYNEQFF; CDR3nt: TGCAGCACCAGGACTAGCGATTACAATGAGCAGTTCTTC
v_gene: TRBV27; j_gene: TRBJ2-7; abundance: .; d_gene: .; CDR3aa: CASSLTRRGVTYEQYF; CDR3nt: TGTGCCAGCAGTTTAACCCGTCGTGGGGTTACCTACGAGCAGTACTTC
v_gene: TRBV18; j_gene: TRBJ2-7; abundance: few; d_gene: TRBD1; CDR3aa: CASSAGTGTYEQYF; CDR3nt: TGTGCCAGCTCGGCCGGGACAGGGACCTACGAGCAGTACTTC
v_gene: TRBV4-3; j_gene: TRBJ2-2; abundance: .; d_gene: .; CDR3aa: CASSQDPGMNTGELFF; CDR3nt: TGCGCCAGCAGCCAAGATCCCGGAATGAACACCGGGGAGCTGTTTTTT
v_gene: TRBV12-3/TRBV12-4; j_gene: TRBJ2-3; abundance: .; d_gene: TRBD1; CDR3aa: CASSHGQGKWSTDTQYF; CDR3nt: TGTGCCAGCAGCCACGGACAGGGAAAGTGGTCGACAGATACGCAGTATTTT